This T cell receptor (beta chain) was identified in a study of blood T cell repertoires in COVID-19 (dated by TCRdb to 2020 to 2022). About the full investigation: Samples from collaborators originated in the United States, Italy and Spain and spanned both the acute and convalescent phases of COVID-19. The prospective study material was composed of cDNA or gDNA derived from T cells, B-cell-depleted T cells, or PBMCs. Deeply sampled blood TCRbeta repertoires from subjects exposed to, actively infected with, or recovered from COVID-19 were included in the dataset. The repertoires were released in a freely available public database intended as a resource for research on the immune response to SARS-CoV-2. Samples came from the ongoing ImmuneRACE study (first 160 participants) plus 1,254 subjects from 6 global collaborators. A de-identified subject ID, COVID-19 status, age in years and sex were almost always included in the sample metadata. Where HLA class I and class II types were available, the types were taken from metadata supplied by the sample provider, not from assay-based typing.

General findings and caveats noted by the study authors: The quantity of clinical and demographic metadata differed by source and by participant and was supplied without curation.

On this clone: The antigen this receptor binds is unknown. Per-base quality was not reported, and no clone a single base away is much larger than it.

TCRbeta CDR3 regions were amplified from genomic DNA using the immunoSEQ Assay, a bias-controlled multiplex PCR. The study's own analysis went as follows. The number of nucleated cells in each sample was estimated from the amplification of reference gene primers within the assay. To quantify the absolute abundance of each unique TCRbeta CDR3 rearrangement, sequence reads were collapsed and filtered. For each sample, productive Simpson clonality was calculated as the square root of Simpson's diversity index across productive rearrangements. The immuneACCESS repertoire file appears here via TCRdb, limited to in-frame rearrangements. These files lack a portion of the clones; in checked studies, under half of the deficit traces to unresolved V genes, and the cause of the others is not known. That table is the source of V, J and clone size, and D and trimming were worked out from the DNA. In this sample the table shows around 250,000 clones, approximately 78% of which occur a single time. The ten top clones hold less than 3.5% of the sample.

The CDR3 holds 15 amino acids from the cysteine to the phenylalanine. The read is trimmed to its CDR3 DNA, 45 bases read in frame from base 1. As encoded in the germline V gene (reference sequence), CDR1 is MNHEY while CDR2 is SMNVEV. From V the trimming removes 6 bases and from J it removes 3 bases, while the gene matches leave 11 bases of the junction unaccounted for. Each collaborating institution followed its own protocols to collect whole blood in K2EDTA tubes. Collaborator samples were shipped for TCRbeta analysis as frozen whole blood, isolated PBMCs, or DNA extracted from either sample type.

The sequence was obtained from a woman under 30 with acute or convalescent COVID-19. The sequenced sample consisted of peripheral blood. This chain joins TRBV27 to TRBJ2-7, with TRBD2 identical over 7 junction bases. The nucleotides read TGTGCCAGCAGATCGATGGGGGAGGGGCGCTACGAGCAGTACTTC. This gives the protein CASRSMGEGRYEQYF.